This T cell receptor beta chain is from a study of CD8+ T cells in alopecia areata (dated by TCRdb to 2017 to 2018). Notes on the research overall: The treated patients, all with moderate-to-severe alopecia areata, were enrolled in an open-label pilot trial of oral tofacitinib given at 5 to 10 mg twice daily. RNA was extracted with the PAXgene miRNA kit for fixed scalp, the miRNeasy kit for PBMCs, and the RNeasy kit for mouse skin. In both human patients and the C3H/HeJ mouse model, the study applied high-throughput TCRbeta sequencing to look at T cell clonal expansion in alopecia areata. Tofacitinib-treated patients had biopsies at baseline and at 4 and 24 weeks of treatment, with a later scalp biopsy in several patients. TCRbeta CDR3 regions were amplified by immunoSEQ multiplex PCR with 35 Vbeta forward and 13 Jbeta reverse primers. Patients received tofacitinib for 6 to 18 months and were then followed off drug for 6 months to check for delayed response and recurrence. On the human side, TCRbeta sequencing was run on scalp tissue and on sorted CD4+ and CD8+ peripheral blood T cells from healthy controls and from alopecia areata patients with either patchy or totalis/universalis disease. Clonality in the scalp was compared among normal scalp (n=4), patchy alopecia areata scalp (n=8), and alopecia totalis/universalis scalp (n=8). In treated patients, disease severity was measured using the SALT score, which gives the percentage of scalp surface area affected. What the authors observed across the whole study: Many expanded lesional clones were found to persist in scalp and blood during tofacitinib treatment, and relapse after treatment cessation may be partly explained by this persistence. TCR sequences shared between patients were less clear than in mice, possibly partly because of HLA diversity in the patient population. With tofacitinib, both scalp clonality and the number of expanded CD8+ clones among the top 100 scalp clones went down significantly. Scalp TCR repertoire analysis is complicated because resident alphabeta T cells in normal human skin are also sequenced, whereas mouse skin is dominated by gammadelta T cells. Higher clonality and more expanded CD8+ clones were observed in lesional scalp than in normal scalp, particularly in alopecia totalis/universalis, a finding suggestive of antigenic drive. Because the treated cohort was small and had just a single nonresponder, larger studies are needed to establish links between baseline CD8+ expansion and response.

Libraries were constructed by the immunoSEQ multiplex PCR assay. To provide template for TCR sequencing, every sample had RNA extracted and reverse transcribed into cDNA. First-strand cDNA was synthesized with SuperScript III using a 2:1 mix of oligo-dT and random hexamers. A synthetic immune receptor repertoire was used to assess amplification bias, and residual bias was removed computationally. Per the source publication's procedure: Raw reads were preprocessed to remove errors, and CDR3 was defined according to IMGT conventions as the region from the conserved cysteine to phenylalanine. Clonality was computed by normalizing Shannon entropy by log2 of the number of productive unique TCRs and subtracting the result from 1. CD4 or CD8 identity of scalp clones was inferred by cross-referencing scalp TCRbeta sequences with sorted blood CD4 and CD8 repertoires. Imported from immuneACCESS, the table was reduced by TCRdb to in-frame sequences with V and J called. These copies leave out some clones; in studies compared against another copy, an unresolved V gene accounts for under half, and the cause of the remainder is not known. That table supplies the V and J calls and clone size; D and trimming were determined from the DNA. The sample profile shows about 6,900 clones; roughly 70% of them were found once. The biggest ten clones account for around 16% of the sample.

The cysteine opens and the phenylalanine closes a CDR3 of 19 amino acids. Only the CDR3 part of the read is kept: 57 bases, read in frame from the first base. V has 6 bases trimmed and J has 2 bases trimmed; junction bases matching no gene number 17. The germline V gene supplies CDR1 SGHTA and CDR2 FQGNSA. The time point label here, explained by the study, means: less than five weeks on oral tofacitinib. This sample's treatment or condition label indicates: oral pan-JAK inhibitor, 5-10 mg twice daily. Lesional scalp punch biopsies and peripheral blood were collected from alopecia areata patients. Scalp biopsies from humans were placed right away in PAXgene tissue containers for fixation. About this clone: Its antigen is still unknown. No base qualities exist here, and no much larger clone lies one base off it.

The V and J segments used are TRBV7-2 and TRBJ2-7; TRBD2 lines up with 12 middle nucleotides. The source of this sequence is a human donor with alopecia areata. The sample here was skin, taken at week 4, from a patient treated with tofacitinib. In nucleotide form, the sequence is TGTGCCAGCAGGGACCCCAGGGCTGGACTAGCGGGGCCCCCCTACGAGCAGTACTTC. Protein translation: CASRDPRAGLAGPPYEQYF.